This TCR beta chain derives from a study of cytomegalovirus exposure and HLA in healthy donors. Study results and limitations: DRB1 showed the most TCR associations and HLA-C the fewest in a later analysis, as rates varied by HLA locus. Prior analysis indicated that the majority of TCR beta V segments exhibited productivity approximately 90% or approximately 30% of the time. A likely sequencing artifact accounted for one observed cluster of highly shared sequence variants.

The PCR employed 60 Vbeta primers together with 13 Jbeta primers. The assay was immunoSEQ multiplex PCR, and TCRdb's table has in-frame clones only and misses some. Here the sample spans some 130,000 clones, about 80% being singletons. Remarks on this clone: Its matching antigen is unknown.

Germline V gives CDR1 MNHEY, CDR2 SMNVEV (reference sequence). Between the trimmed V and J ends, which lost 3 bases and 5 bases, there was a span of 11 bases. The CDR3 runs 14 residues. The chain links TRBV27 to TRBJ1-5, with D perhaps matching TRBD1 (5 bases). Sequencing input: PBMCs. This sequence originates from a man aged 40-50 years in good health and CMV-seropositive. CDR3: CASSFQGGHQPQHF. For the CDR3, the DNA is TGTGCCAGCAGTTTTCAGGGAGGGCATCAGCCCCAGCATTTT.